The source of this T cell receptor beta chain is a study of shared clonotypes between healthy human individuals. Turning to the study itself: Contributing individuals were a couple of females and a few males aged 18 to 49. Plates per donor: three CD4 naive, three CD4 memory, two CD8 naive, one CD8 memory.

The CDR3 is 14 residues long. Germline V CDR1 and CDR2: WSHSY, SAAADI. J lost 0 bases, V lost 5 bases, and 4 bases had no gene match. The assay ran at deep level. The table came from immunoSEQ multiplex PCR; TCRdb's copy has only in-frame clones and leaves some out. Of over 400,000 clones in the sample, roughly 95% were seen once. Every one of the donors was a Caucasian adult that lived in Nashville, Tennessee. Sequencing was done on a sample of naive CD4+ T cells sorted from blood. Subset: CD45RA+ positively selected. The TCR sequence derives from a woman aged 25-40 years in good health. The chain couples TRBV10-2 to TRBJ2-7; 7 nucleotides line up with TRBD1. This chain's CDR3 is CASSRTGDSYEQYF. In nucleotides, the CDR3 is TGCGCCAGCAGTAGGACAGGAGACTCCTACGAGCAGTACTTC.